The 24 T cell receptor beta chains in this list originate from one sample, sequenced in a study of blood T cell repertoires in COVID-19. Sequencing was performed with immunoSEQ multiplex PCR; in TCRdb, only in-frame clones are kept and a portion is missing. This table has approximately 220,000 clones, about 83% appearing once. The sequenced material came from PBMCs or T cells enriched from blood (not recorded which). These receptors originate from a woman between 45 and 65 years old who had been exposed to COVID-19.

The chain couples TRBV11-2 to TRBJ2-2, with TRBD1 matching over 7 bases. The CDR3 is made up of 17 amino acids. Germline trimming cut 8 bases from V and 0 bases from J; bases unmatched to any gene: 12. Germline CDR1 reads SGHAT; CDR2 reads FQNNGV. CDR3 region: CASSSTPTGTNTGELFF. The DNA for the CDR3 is TGTGCCAGCTCCTCTACCCCGACAGGGACGAACACCGGGGAGCTGTTTTTT.

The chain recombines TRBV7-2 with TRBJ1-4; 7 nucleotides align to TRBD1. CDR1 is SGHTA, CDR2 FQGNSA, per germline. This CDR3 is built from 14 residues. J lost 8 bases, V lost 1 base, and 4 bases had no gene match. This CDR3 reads CASSLVATGEKLFF. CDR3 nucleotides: TGTGCCAGCAGCTTAGTCGCGACAGGGGAAAAACTGTTTTTT. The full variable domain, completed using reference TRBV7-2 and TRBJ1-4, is GAGVSQSPSNKVTEKGKDVELRCDPISGHTALYWYRQSLGQGLEFLIYFQGNSAPDKSGLPSDRFSAERTGGSVSTLTIQRTQQEDSAVYLCASSLVATGEKLFFGSGTQLSVL.

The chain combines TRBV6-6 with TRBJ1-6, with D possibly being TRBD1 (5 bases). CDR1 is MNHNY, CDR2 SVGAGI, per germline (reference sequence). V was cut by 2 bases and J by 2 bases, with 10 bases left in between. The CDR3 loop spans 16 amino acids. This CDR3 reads CASSYGGSTYNSPLHF. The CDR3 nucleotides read TGTGCCAGCAGTTACGGGGGGAGCACCTATAATTCACCCCTCCACTTT.

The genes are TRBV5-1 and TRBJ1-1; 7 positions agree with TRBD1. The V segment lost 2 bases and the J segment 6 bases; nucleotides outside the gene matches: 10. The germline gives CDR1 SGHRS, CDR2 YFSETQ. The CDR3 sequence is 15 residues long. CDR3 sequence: CASSLKQDRGPEAFF. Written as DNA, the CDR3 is TGCGCCAGCAGCTTAAAACAGGATAGGGGGCCTGAAGCTTTCTTT.

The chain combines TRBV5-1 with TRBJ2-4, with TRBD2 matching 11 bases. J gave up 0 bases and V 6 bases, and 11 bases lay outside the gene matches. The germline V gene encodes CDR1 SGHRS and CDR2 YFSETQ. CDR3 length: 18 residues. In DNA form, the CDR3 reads TGCGCCAGCAATGAACTAGCGGGGGCTTGTCTAGCCAAAAACATTCAGTACTTC. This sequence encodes CASNELAGACLAKNIQYF. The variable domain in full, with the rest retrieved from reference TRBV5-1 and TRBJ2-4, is KAGVTQTPRYLIKTRGQQVTLSCSPISGHRSVSWYQQTPGQGLQFLFEYFSETQRNKGNFPGRFSGRQFSNSRSEMNVSTLELGDSALYLCASNELAGACLAKNIQYFGAGTRLSVL.

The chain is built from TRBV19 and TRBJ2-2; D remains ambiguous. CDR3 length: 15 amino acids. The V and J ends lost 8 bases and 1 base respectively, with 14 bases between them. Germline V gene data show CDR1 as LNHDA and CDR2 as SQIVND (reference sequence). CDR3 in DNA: TGTGCCAGTTCCACCAGTGTTGTGAACACCGGGGAGCTGTTTTTT. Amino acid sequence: CASSTSVVNTGELFF. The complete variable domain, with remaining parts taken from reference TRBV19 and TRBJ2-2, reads DGGITQSPKYLFRKEGQNVTLSCEQNLNHDAMYWYRQDPGQGLRLIYYSQIVNDFQKGDIAEGYSVSREKKESFPLTVTSAQKNPTAFYLCASSTSVVNTGELFFGEGSRLTVL.

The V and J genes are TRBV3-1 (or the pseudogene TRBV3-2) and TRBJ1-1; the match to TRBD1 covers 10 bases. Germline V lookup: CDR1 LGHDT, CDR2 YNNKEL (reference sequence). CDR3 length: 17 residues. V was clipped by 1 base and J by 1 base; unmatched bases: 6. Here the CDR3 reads CASSQGQGAPRNTEAFF. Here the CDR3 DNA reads TGTGCCAGCAGCCAAGGACAGGGGGCTCCCCGGAACACTGAAGCTTTCTTT.

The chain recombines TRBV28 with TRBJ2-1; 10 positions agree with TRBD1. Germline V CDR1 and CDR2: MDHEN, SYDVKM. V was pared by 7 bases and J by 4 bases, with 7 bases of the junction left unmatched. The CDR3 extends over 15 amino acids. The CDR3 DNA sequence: TGTGCCAGCAACGCTCCGGGACAGGGGTACAATGAGCAGTTCTTC. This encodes CASNAPGQGYNEQFF.

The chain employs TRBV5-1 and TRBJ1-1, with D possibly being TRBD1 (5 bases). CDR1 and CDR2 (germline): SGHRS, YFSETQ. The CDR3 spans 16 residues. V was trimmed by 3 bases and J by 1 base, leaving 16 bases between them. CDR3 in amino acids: CASSSDRRIGNTEAFF. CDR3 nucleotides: TGCGCCAGCAGCTCAGACAGAAGAATTGGGAACACTGAAGCTTTCTTT.

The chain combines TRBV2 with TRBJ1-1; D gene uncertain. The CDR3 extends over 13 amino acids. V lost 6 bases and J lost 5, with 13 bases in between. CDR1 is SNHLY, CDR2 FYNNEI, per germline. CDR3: CASREGERTEAFF. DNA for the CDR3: TGTGCCAGCAGGGAGGGCGAGAGGACTGAAGCTTTCTTT. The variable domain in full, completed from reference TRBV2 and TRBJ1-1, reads EPEVTQTPSHQVTQMGQEVILRCVPISNHLYFYWYRQILGQKVEFLVSFYNNEISEKSEIFDDQFSVERPDGSNFTLKIRSTKLEDSAMYFCASREGERTEAFFGQGTRLTVV.

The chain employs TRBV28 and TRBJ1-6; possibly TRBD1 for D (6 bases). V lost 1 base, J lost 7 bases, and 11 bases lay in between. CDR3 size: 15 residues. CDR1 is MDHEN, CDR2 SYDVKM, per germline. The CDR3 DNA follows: TGTGCCAGCAGTTTATCGGACAGACTAAATTCACCCCTCCACTTT. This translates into CASSLSDRLNSPLHF.

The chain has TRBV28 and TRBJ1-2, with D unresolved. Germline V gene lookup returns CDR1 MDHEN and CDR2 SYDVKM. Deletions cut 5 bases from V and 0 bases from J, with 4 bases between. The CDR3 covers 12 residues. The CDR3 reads CASSGANYGYTF. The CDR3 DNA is TGTGCCAGCAGTGGAGCTAACTATGGCTACACCTTC.

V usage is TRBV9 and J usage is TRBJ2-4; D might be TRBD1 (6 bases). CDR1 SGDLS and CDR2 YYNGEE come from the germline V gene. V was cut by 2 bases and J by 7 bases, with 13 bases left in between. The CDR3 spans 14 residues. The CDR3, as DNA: TGTGCCAGCAGCGTGGACAGTGAAAGGAACATTCAGTACTTC. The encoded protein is CASSVDSERNIQYF.

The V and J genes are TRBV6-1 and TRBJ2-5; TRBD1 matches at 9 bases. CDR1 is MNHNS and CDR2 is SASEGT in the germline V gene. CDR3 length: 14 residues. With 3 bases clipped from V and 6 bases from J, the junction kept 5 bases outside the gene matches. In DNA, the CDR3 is TGTGCCAGCAGTGAGGGGGGGACAGGGAAGACCCAGTACTTC. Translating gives CASSEGGTGKTQYF.

Written as DNA, the CDR3 is TGTGCCAGCAGCTTAGGAGGGCAAGCCTATGGCTACACCTTC. Its translation is CASSLGGQAYGYTF. The chain has TRBV7-8 and TRBJ1-2; D ambiguous. V was clipped by 1 base and J by 4 bases, with 10 bases between them. CDR1 is SGHVS, CDR2 FQNEAQ, per germline. This CDR3 has 14 residues.

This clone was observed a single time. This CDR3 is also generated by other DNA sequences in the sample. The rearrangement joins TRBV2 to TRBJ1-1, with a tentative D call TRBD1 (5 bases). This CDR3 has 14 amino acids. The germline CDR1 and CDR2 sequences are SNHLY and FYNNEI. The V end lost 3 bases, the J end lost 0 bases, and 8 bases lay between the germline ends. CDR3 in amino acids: CASSDQGLNTEAFF. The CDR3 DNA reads TGTGCCAGCAGTGACCAGGGATTGAACACTGAAGCTTTCTTT.

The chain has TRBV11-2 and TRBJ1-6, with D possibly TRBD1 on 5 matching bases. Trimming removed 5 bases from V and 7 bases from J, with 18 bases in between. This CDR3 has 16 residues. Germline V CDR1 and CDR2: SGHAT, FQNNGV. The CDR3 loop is CASSRAGHAVNSPLHF. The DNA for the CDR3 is TGTGCCAGCAGCCGAGCAGGGCACGCTGTAAATTCACCCCTCCACTTT. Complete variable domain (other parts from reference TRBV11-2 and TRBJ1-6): EAGVAQSPRYKIIEKRQSVAFWCNPISGHATLYWYQQILGQGPKLLIQFQNNGVVDDSQLPKDRFSAERLKGVDSTLKIQPAKLEDSAVYLCASSRAGHAVNSPLHFGNGTRLTVT.

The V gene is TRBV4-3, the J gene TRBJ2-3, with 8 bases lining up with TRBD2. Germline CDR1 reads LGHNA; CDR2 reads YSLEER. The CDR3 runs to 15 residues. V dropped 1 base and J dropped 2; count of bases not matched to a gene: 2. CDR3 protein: CASSQGLAHTDTQYF. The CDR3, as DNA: TGCGCCAGCAGCCAAGGACTAGCGCACACAGATACGCAGTATTTT.

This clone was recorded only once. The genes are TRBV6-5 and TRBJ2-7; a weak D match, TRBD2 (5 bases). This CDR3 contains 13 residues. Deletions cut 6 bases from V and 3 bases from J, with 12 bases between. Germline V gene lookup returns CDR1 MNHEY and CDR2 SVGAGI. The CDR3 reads CASRTGFGYEQYF. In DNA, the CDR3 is TGTGCCAGCAGGACGGGGTTCGGCTACGAGCAGTACTTC.

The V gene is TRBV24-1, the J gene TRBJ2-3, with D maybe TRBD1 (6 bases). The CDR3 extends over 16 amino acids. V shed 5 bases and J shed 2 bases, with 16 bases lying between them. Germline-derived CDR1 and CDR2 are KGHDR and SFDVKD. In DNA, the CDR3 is TGTGCCACCAGTGGGTCGGGACACGACCACACAGATACGCAGTATTTT. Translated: CATSGSGHDHTDTQYF.

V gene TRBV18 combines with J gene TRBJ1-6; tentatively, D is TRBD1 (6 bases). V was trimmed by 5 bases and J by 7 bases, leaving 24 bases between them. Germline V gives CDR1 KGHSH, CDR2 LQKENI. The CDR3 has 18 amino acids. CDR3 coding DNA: TGTGCCAGCTCAGCACTAAGCCTCCGATCAGGGGCCAATTCACCCCTCCACTTT. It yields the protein CASSALSLRSGANSPLHF.

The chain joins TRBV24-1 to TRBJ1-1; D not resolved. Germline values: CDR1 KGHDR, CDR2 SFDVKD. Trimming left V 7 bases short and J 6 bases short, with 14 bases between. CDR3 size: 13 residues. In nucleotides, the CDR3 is TGTGCCACCAGGGCCCGACTAGAGGCTGAAGCTTTCTTT. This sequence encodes CATRARLEAEAFF.

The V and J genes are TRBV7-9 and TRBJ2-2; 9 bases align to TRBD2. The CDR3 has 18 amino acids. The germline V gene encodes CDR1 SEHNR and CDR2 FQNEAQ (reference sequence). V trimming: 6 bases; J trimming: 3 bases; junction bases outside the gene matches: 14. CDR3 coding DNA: TGTGCCAGCAGTTACCCGGCGGGGCTAGCGGGGTACACCGGGGAGCTGTTTTTT. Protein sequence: CASSYPAGLAGYTGELFF.

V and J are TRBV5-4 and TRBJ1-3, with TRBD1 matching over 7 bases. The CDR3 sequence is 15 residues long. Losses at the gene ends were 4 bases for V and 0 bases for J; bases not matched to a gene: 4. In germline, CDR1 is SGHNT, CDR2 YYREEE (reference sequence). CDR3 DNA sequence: TGTGCCAGCAGCCTGGGACAGCACTCTGGAAACACCATATATTTT. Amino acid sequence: CASSLGQHSGNTIYF.